The 6 T cell receptor beta chains in this list originate from one sample, sequenced in a study of blood T cell repertoires in COVID-19. Sequencing was performed with immunoSEQ multiplex PCR; in TCRdb, only in-frame clones are kept and a portion is missing. The sample gives roughly 310,000 clones, about 89% of which show up once; around a tenth is in the top ten. The sequenced sample consisted of PBMCs or T cells enriched from blood (not recorded which). These receptors all come from a woman in her forties who had recovered from COVID-19.

This sequence joins TRBV3-1 (or the pseudogene TRBV3-2) and TRBJ2-2, with 8 bases matching TRBD2. Trimming cost V 1 base and J 7 bases; bases outside gene matches: 8. Germline-derived CDR1 and CDR2 are LGHDT and YNNKEL (reference sequence). CDR3 length: 16 amino acids. The CDR3 loop is CASSQVDPGGHGELFF. The CDR3 DNA follows: TGTGCCAGCAGCCAAGTAGACCCGGGGGGGCACGGGGAGCTGTTTTTT.

The V call is TRBV5-1, the J call TRBJ1-3, with 7 bases identical to TRBD1. Germline CDR1 and CDR2: SGHRS and YFSETQ. CDR3 length equals 16 residues. V gave up 3 bases and J gave up 4 bases; unmatched junction bases: 10. CDR3 region: CASSSRTGASGNTIYF. CDR3 coding DNA: TGCGCCAGCAGCTCCCGAACAGGGGCAAGCGGAAACACCATATATTTT. Full variable domain (remainder filled in from reference TRBV5-1 and TRBJ1-3): KAGVTQTPRYLIKTRGQQVTLSCSPISGHRSVSWYQQTPGQGLQFLFEYFSETQRNKGNFPGRFSGRQFSNSRSEMNVSTLELGDSALYLCASSSRTGASGNTIYFGEGSWLTVV.

This clone was observed a handful of times. J is TRBJ1-1 and V is TRBV2; no reliable D call. CDR1 is SNHLY and CDR2 is FYNNEI in the germline V gene. Trimming shortened V by 7 bases and J by 4 bases, and 16 bases separated the two germline ends. This CDR3 spans 14 amino acids. The CDR3 nucleotides are TGTGCCAGCATGCCTTTTGGGCAGCTCACTGAAGCTTTCTTT. It encodes CASMPFGQLTEAFF.

The chain couples TRBV28 to TRBJ2-2; 7 nucleotides agree with TRBD2. After removal of 8 bases from V and 3 bases from J, the junction contained 9 bases not matched to a gene. Germline CDR1 MDHEN, CDR2 SYDVKM. The CDR3 is 15 amino acids. The CDR3 nucleotides are TGTGCCAGCGGGCAGGCGGGAGCCGACACCGGGGAGCTGTTTTTT. This translates into CASGQAGADTGELFF.

The rearrangement uses TRBV24-1 and TRBJ1-1, with D uncertain. There are 15 residues in the CDR3. The V end lost 2 bases, the J end lost 1 base, and 10 bases lay between the germline ends. The germline CDR1 and CDR2 sequences are KGHDR and SFDVKD. The CDR3 sequence is CATSDSGIGNTEAFF. Written as DNA, the CDR3 is TGTGCCACCAGTGATTCGGGAATTGGGAACACTGAAGCTTTCTTT.

This chain links TRBV5-1 with TRBJ2-3, with no clear D. Germline lookup yields CDR1 SGHRS and CDR2 YFSETQ. V lost 1 base to trimming and J lost 1 base, with 10 bases between them. The CDR3 totals 15 residues. The CDR3 DNA reads as TGCGCCAGCAGCTTGCGCCCCCAGGGCACAGATACGCAGTATTTT. It translates to CASSLRPQGTDTQYF.